The 18 T cell receptor beta chains below were found in one sample sequenced in a study of T cells in Graves' hyperthyroidism and ophthalmopathy. The CDR3 regions of TCR beta were amplified from RNA transcripts. Carried out on the TCR CDR3, a first-round RT-PCR used the HTBI primer set. TCRdb independently ran MiXCR on the multiplex PCR reads; one entry per CDR3 protein. This sample carries hundreds of thousands of distinct CDR3 sequences, 12% to 15% of them seen once, and the ten largest clones take roughly 10%. The sequenced sample was blood. These receptors came from a woman between 18 and 29 years old with Graves' hyperthyroidism.

V is TRBV4-3 and J is TRBJ2-7, with 9 nucleotides matching TRBD1. Trimming at V came to 0 bases and at J to 4 bases, leaving 7 bases not matched to a gene. The CDR3 totals 16 residues. CDR1 and CDR2 (germline): LGHNA, YSLEER. The CDR3 nucleotides are TGCGCCAGCAGCCAAGATTTCCTCGGACAGGGGTACGAGCAGTACTTC. This codes for CASSQDFLGQGYEQYF.

This clonotype was detected many times. The rearrangement links TRBV6-2 or TRBV6-3 to TRBJ1-1; unclear D gene. The length of the CDR3 is 13 residues. Trimming cost V 8 bases and J 0 bases, with 10 bases left between them. Germline V gene lookup returns CDR1 MNHEY and CDR2 SVGEGT. Written as DNA, the CDR3 is TGTGCCAGCCGGGAGGACTTGAACACTGAAGCTTTCTTT. The encoded protein is CASREDLNTEAFF.

The chain combines TRBV5-1 with TRBJ2-5; D is perhaps TRBD1 or TRBD2 (5 bases each). CDR1 and CDR2 (germline): SGHRS, YFSETQ. V was shortened by 2 bases and J by 5 bases, with 13 bases between the two germline ends. The CDR3 loop spans 14 amino acids. The CDR3 coding sequence is TGCGCCAGCAGCTTTATGGGGGTGGAGGAGACCCAGTACTTC. This codes for CASSFMGVEETQYF. The whole variable domain, filled in from reference TRBV5-1 and TRBJ2-5, reads KAGVTQTPRYLIKTRGQQVTLSCSPISGHRSVSWYQQTPGQGLQFLFEYFSETQRNKGNFPGRFSGRQFSNSRSEMNVSTLELGDSALYLCASSFMGVEETQYFGPGTRLLVL.

V and J are TRBV7-8 and TRBJ2-7; TRBD2 might be the D (7 bases). CDR1 SGHVS and CDR2 FQNEAQ come from the germline V gene. Trimming pared 0 bases from V and 5 bases from J, leaving 17 bases between. The CDR3 extends over 16 amino acids. The CDR3 is CASSLALGRGRDEQYF. The CDR3 DNA is TGTGCCAGCAGCTTAGCTTTGGGGCGGGGGCGCGACGAGCAGTACTTC.

This clonotype was counted only a few times. The V and J genes are TRBV12-3 or TRBV12-4 and TRBJ2-7; 7 nucleotides match TRBD1. J gave up 0 bases and V 4 bases, and 6 bases lay outside the gene matches. The CDR3 sequence is 15 residues long. The CDR3 reads CASSSDRVVSYEQYF. The CDR3 coding sequence is TGTGCCAGCAGTTCCGACAGGGTAGTCTCCTACGAGCAGTACTTC.

This clonotype was observed a few times. This sequence joins TRBV4-2 and TRBJ1-3; D is unresolved. This CDR3 comprises 16 residues. Trimming stripped 0 bases from V and 1 base from J, with 10 bases between. In germline, CDR1 is LGHNA, CDR2 YNFKEQ. The chain's CDR3 is CASSQEVRNSGNTIYF. The CDR3 DNA reads TGTGCCAGCAGCCAAGAAGTCCGAAATTCTGGAAACACCATATATTTT.

This clonotype was observed many times. Possible read error: a much larger clone is one base away. The V and J genes are TRBV12-3 or TRBV12-4 and TRBJ1-5, with D unclear. V was shortened by 6 bases and J by 0 bases, with 6 bases between the two germline ends. This CDR3 contains 13 residues. Here the CDR3 reads CASSTYSNQPQHF. DNA of the CDR3: TGTGCCAGCAGCACCTATAGCAATCAGCCCCAGCATTTT.

The genes are TRBV20-1 and TRBJ1-4; 8 bases fit TRBD1. The CDR3 sequence is 14 residues long. The junction had 5 bases not matched to a gene; V was cut back by 1 base and J by 7 bases. Germline CDR1 is DFQATT and CDR2 is SNEGSKA (reference sequence). CDR3 coding DNA: TGCAGTGCTAGAGTTGGACAGGGCGGTGAAAAACTGTTTTTT. It codes for CSARVGQGGEKLFF.

This clonotype came up many times. The rearrangement uses TRBV20-1 and TRBJ2-1; 8 bases are shared with TRBD2. The CDR3 is 14 amino acids. Per germline, CDR1 DFQATT and CDR2 SNEGSKA (reference sequence). V lost 6 bases and J lost 5; bases outside the gene matches: 9. In DNA, the CDR3 is TGCAGTGCGACACCGGGACTAGGGAACAATGAGCAGTTCTTC. This encodes CSATPGLGNNEQFF.

This rearrangement joins TRBV3-1 to TRBJ2-2; 10 bases fit TRBD2. V dropped 4 bases and J dropped 3; count of bases not matched to a gene: 17. The CDR3 length is 20 residues. Germline assignment: CDR1 LGHDT and CDR2 YNNKEL (reference sequence). For the CDR3, the DNA is TGTGCCAGCAGCCCCCTTTTTAGCGGGAGGCCGGGGGGGGACACCGGGGAGCTGTTTTTT. This translates into CASSPLFSGRPGGDTGELFF.

In this sample, this clonotype turned up once. This chain joins TRBV6-2 or TRBV6-3 and TRBJ1-2; TRBD1 aligns across 7 bases. The CDR3 length is 15 residues. In germline, CDR1 is MNHEY, CDR2 SVGEGT. The junction had 17 bases not matched to a gene; V was cut back by 10 bases and J by 6 bases. The CDR3 spells CAIREATGLGDGYTF. CDR3 sequence (DNA): TGTGCCATCAGGGAAGCGACAGGGCTGGGAGATGGCTACACCTTC.

This clonotype was recorded at least ten times. V is TRBV7-3 and J is TRBJ2-3; 8 bases are a match to TRBD2. The J segment lost 0 bases and the V segment lost 4 bases, leaving 6 bases of the junction unmatched. The germline CDR1 and CDR2 sequences are SGHTA and FQGTGA. The CDR3 loop spans 16 amino acids. CDR3 residues: CASSSLSGTSTDTQYF. CDR3 nucleotides: TGTGCCAGCAGCTCCCTTAGCGGGACTAGCACAGATACGCAGTATTTT.

This chain links TRBV11-2 with TRBJ2-7, with D maybe TRBD1 (5 bases). The CDR3 consists of 15 residues. V lost 8 bases, J lost 0 bases, and 17 bases lay in between. Germline V gene sequence: CDR1 SGHAT, CDR2 FQNNGV. This CDR3 is CASSPDSRPSYEQYF. CDR3 in DNA: TGTGCCAGCTCACCAGACAGCCGCCCCTCCTACGAGCAGTACTTC. The whole variable domain, remainder taken from reference TRBV11-2 and TRBJ2-7, is EAGVAQSPRYKIIEKRQSVAFWCNPISGHATLYWYQQILGQGPKLLIQFQNNGVVDDSQLPKDRFSAERLKGVDSTLKIQPAKLEDSAVYLCASSPDSRPSYEQYFGPGTRLTVT.

This clonotype was seen many times. V gene TRBV28 combines with J gene TRBJ2-3, with D hard to call. Germline CDR1 is MDHEN and CDR2 is SYDVKM. Deletions cut 4 bases from V and 0 bases from J, with 11 bases between. The CDR3 loop spans 15 amino acids. This CDR3 reads CASSSLDTSTDTQYF. The CDR3 DNA sequence: TGTGCCAGCAGTTCCCTAGATACTAGCACAGATACGCAGTATTTT.

This clonotype was picked up many times. The chain links TRBV6-1 to TRBJ2-7, with TRBD2 matching over 11 bases. This CDR3 is built from 15 residues. From germline, CDR1 is MNHNS and CDR2 SASEGT. J lost 2 bases, V lost 5 bases, and 5 bases had no gene match. In DNA, the CDR3 is TGTGCCAGCAGTACAATAGCGGGGGGGGCCTACGAGCAGTACTTC. The encoded protein is CASSTIAGGAYEQYF.

This clonotype was counted many times. The chain links TRBV7-9 to TRBJ2-3; a possible D gene is TRBD1 (5 bases). Per the germline V gene, CDR1 is SEHNR and CDR2 is FQNEAQ (reference sequence). The germline V and J ends were trimmed by 2 bases and 0 bases, with 9 bases remaining between them. The CDR3 consists of 15 residues. CDR3 nucleotide sequence: TGTGCCAGCAGCTTACAGGGTTTCAGCACAGATACGCAGTATTTT. It yields the protein CASSLQGFSTDTQYF.

Only a few counts were recorded for this clonotype. The V call is TRBV6-1, the J call TRBJ2-1; 10 nucleotides match TRBD2. CDR1 and CDR2 from the germline V gene are MNHNS and SASEGT. The CDR3 spans 13 residues. With V trimmed by 5 bases and J by 13 bases, 8 bases remained unmatched. CDR3 region: CASSPTQREGQFF. CDR3 in DNA: TGTGCCAGCAGTCCGACTCAGCGGGAGGGCCAGTTCTTC.

V and J are TRBV7-9 and TRBJ2-1; no reliable D call. This CDR3 has 16 amino acids. With 2 bases removed from V and 0 bases from J, the gap between germline ends came to 11 bases. Germline V gene lookup returns CDR1 SEHNR and CDR2 FQNEAQ (reference sequence). The CDR3 nucleotides are TGTGCCAGCAGCTTATCCTCCCTTGACTCCTACAATGAGCAGTTCTTC. Amino acid sequence: CASSLSSLDSYNEQFF. The full variable domain, its missing parts supplied by reference TRBV7-9 and TRBJ2-1, is DTGVSQNPRHKITKRGQNVTFRCDPISEHNRLYWYRQTLGQGPEFLTYFQNEAQLEKSRLLSDRFSAERPKGSFSTLEIQRTEQGDSAMYLCASSLSSLDSYNEQFFGPGTRLTVL.